This TCR beta chain was identified during a study of T-cell memory formation after mild COVID-19. About the research overall: TCR clusters mostly belonged to single donors. Whole-study results and caveats: Memory sampled before infection contained some responding clones, suggesting cross-reactive memory joined. Largely, contracting CD4+ clones fell within CM and EM, and contracting CD8+ clones within EMRA.

Constant-segment primers and 5'RACE yielded cDNA libraries for TCR alpha and TCR beta, each carrying sample barcodes and UMIs. A single record per CDR3 protein comes from TCRdb applying MiXCR to the 5' RACE reads. The repertoire holds roughly 160,000 distinct CDR3 sequences, with 10% to 15% as singletons. Germline loops: CDR1 LNHNV, CDR2 YYDKDF (reference sequence). This CDR3 region has 17 residues. V lost 5 bases and J 0 bases, leaving 16 bases between the germline ends. Comment on this clonotype: Its antigen remains unidentified.

This sequence was found in a man younger than 35 who had mild COVID-19 (a few samples of this study predate the infection). Cell type and time point are not known. Sequencing used PBMCs or a T cell subset sorted from them (not recorded which). The chain links TRBV15 to TRBJ1-4; TRBD1 might be the D (6 bases). CDR3 amino acids: CATSVSQGFATNEKLFF. The CDR3 DNA sequence: TGTGCCACCAGCGTATCACAGGGATTTGCAACTAATGAAAAACTGTTTTTT. The entire variable domain, with the rest obtained from reference TRBV15 and TRBJ1-4, is as follows: DAMVIQNPRYQVTQFGKPVTLSCSQTLNHNVMYWYQQKSSQAPKLLFHYYDKDFNNEADTPDNFQSRRPNTSFCFLDIRSPGLGDTAMYLCATSVSQGFATNEKLFFGSGTQLSVL.